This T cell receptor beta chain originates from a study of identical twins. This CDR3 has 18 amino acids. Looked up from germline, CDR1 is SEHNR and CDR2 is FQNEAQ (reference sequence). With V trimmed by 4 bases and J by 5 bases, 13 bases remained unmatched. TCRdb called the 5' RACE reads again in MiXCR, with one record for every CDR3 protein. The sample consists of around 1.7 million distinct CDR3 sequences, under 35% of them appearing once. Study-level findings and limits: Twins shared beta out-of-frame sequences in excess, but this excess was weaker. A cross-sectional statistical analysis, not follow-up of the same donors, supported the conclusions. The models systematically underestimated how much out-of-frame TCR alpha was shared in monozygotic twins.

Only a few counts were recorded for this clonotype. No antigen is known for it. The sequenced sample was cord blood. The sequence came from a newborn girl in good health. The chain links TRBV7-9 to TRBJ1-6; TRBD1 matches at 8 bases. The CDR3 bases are TGTGCCAGCAGCTCAAGAGTGGACAGGGCCCTCGATAATTCACCCCTCCACTTT. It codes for CASSSRVDRALDNSPLHF.